The present T cell receptor (beta chain) was sequenced within a study of cytomegalovirus exposure and HLA in healthy donors (TCRdb year 2017). As for the study more broadly: According to an earlier analysis of several hundred of the donors, about 179 million T cells yielded roughly 110 million unique TCR beta sequences and about 300 Gb of sequence data. The number of typed donors differed by locus: roughly 620-630 for A, B, C, DRB1 and DQB1; some 500 for DQA1; some 610 for DPA1; and around 490 for DPB1. A later genetic analysis used genome-wide SNP genotypes for about 65% of the roughly 670 donors, treating that subset as a discovery cohort. Besides the first cohort of about 730 subjects, a separate validation cohort made up of 120 or so different subjects was used. Every discovery cohort repertoire had been produced on one sequencing platform. Among roughly 400 genotyped donors of the cohort, an average of around 250,000 unique TCR beta nucleotide sequences was sequenced per donor, of which about 19% were non-productive. The T cell repertoires of 666 subjects were profiled by immunosequencing and related to cytomegalovirus serostatus. The genetic ancestry cluster associated with self-reported Caucasian donors included about 84% of the roughly 400 genotyped donors. Donor age, sex, ethnicity and CMV serostatus were compiled together with the repertoire data. The study aimed to test whether cataloging public T cell receptors could reveal signatures of past pathogen exposure. To predict cytomegalovirus infection status, the study brought together high-throughput TCR immunosequencing, statistical association of individual TCRs with disease status, and machine learning. An early release that covered around 590 HLA-typed donors contained around 300 gigabases of sequencing data and tens of millions of unique TCR sequences. To study patterns of TCR occurrence, a later analysis re-analyzed previously published TCR beta repertoires from 600 to 750 donors and added high-resolution HLA genotyping. Class I and class II HLA loci were covered by the typing at four-digit resolution. Because of strong linkage in the cohort, roughly 5 DR-DQ haplotypes were treated as single units for association and clustering. In the later analysis, no new phenotypic data were used to find candidate immune exposures; instead, reliance was placed on TCR beta sequences and their occurrence across donors. An earlier analysis of 587 of the donors used high-throughput TCR beta sequencing to judge whether each TCR beta V gene segment behaved as functional or pseudogenic.

The cohort comprised 666 healthy bone marrow donors. At the time of sampling, all cohort members were nominally healthy, though unrecorded immune exposures were likely present. The donor was CMV seronegative and was included in the group of 352 seronegative cohort members. Every donor gave a peripheral blood sample, and the peripheral blood mononuclear cells from that sample were used for TCR beta sequencing. The Qiagen DNeasy Blood Extraction Kit was used to extract genomic DNA from the blood cell samples. CDR1 MDHEN and CDR2 SYDVKM were looked up in the germline V gene. The CDR3 goes from the cysteine to the phenylalanine over 15 residues. Only CDR3 DNA is held: 45 bases, read in frame from base 1. Relative to germline, V is missing 5 bases and J is missing 8 bases, with 11 bases of the junction outside any gene match. Remarks on this clone: The specificity of this receptor is unknown. No much larger clone exists at a distance of one base, and base qualities are not known.

Library creation used the immunoSEQ multiplex PCR assay. A mixture of 60 forward primers for TCR Vbeta segments and 13 reverse primers for TCR Jbeta segments was used in the multiplex PCR. The CDR3 region of rearranged TCR beta genes was amplified from genomic DNA with a multiplex PCR assay. The amplified TCR beta libraries were sequenced on the Illumina HiSeq System as 87-base-pair reads. The published analysis was carried out like this. A later analysis counted about 80 million unique TCR beta chains across the 600 to 850 repertoires, and roughly 9.9 million of these chains were shared by at least two donors. Raw reads were error-corrected and collapsed into unique sequences with a nearest-neighbor algorithm that merged closely related sequences to remove PCR and sequencing errors. To assign V, D and J gene segments, CDR3 sequences were aligned to IMGT reference sequences. Each retained sequence needed at least a six-nucleotide match to both a V gene segment and a J gene segment. Rearrangements were called productive when the CDR3 lacked stop codons and stayed in frame with V and J; all others were non-productive. CDR3 was defined by IMGT convention, running from the second conserved V-encoded cysteine to the conserved J-encoded phenylalanine. The earlier analysis of about 560 of the donors excluded any sequence lacking an unambiguous match to a single V gene segment. In an earlier analysis of several hundred of the donors, a V segment was called functional when productive rearrangements were above 56.7%, and segregating when the standard deviation between donors exceeded 5%. A statistical classification framework was developed to diagnose cytomegalovirus status using the catalog of TCR beta chain sequences. A later analysis assigned V and J genes by comparing TCR nucleotide sequences with IMGT/GENE-DB human TR gene sequences. The TCRdist pipeline was used in a later analysis to assign CDR3 sequences and most-parsimonious VDJ recombination scenarios. In a later analysis, each TCR beta chain was defined by its CDR3 amino acid sequence together with its V-gene family, and reads lacking a unique V-gene family were excluded. In a later analysis, 450 to 600 highly shared, low-generation-probability nucleotide sequences were removed to address suspected cross-contamination and a sequencing artifact. In a later analysis, a clonal expansion index was calculated for each public chain from normalized within-repertoire ranks of inferred template counts. Generation probabilities in a later analysis came from a VDJ recombination model fitted to out-of-frame rearrangements, and those results were checked against IGoR. Hypergeometric tests were used in a later analysis to score TCR-TCR, TCR-HLA and TCR-CMV co-occurrence, with a repertoire-size bias correction applied to the TCR pairs. In a later analysis, false discovery rates were estimated by permuting HLA or CMV assignments 20 times. In a later analysis, co-occurring TCRs were grouped using DBSCAN, with TCRdist sequence similarity added in when clustering inside HLA-allele-positive subsets. For co-occurrence clustering, repertoires with fewer than 30,000 or more than 120,000 public chains were excluded, along with five repertoires with anomalous nucleotide sharing. TCRdb took this table from immuneACCESS and kept in-frame rearrangements with V and J called. Such tables lack part of the clones; where checked against another copy, unresolved V genes explain under half of the gap, and the rest is unexplained. That table furnishes V, J and clone size, whereas the DNA furnished D and trimming. This sample holds 55,000 to 85,000 clones; about 60% were observed only once. About 3% of the sample is taken by the ten largest.

Overall results and qualifications from the work: In a later analysis, the rate of TCR association differed among HLA loci, with DRB1 alleles having the most associated TCRs and HLA-C alleles having the fewest. Cytomegalovirus status was reported to be diagnosed by the classifier with high specificity and sensitivity in both the original and validation cohorts. A further reported finding was that TCR beta sequences accurately predicted the HLA-A and HLA-B alleles for most subjects in the first cohort. A group of highly shared sequence variants was considered likely to be a technical artifact of the sequencing pipeline. A later genetic analysis reported fewer N-insertions in productive TCRs among donors in an Asian-associated ancestry cluster than the approximately 670-donor mean. Several of the top co-occurrence clusters appeared to be linked to parvovirus B19, influenza, CMV and Epstein-Barr virus, according to a later analysis. A total of 150 or so TCR beta chains were listed by the study as associated with cytomegalovirus. Most TCR sequences were observed very rarely across donors, whereas some public TCRs were present in many individuals. In this cohort, only TCR beta chains were sequenced, and detectable features were limited by the absence of alpha or paired-chain data. Correlated functional status among segregating V segments might be attributable to linkage disequilibrium, but an unknown experimental factor could not be ruled out. The only immune exposure information available for the cohort was CMV serostatus. Specific HLA alleles were associated with some 15,000 TCR beta sequences at a false discovery rate of 0.05 in a later analysis. It was suggested by the authors that the approach could potentially be generalized to other disease states and immunological phenotypes. According to a later analysis, most CMV-associated TCR beta chains appeared to be HLA-restricted, and the HLA associations seemed to be driven largely by CMV exposure. Because HLA typing was missing for some donors at each locus, association tests included only the typed subset. Because counts were too low, around 18 rarely observed V segments, including chromosome 9 orphons, were left out of the earlier analysis of about 500 of the donors. In a later genetic analysis, a missense DCLRE1C variant was associated with V-gene and J-gene trimming of TCR beta chains, and the association was replicated in an independent cohort. Some IMGT-functional V segments, including TRBV6-2 and TRBV6-3, could not be told apart with the 87-base-pair reads, so those segments were excluded. In an earlier analysis of around 600 of the donors, most TCR beta V segments were observed in productive rearrangements about 87% or about 30% of the time, broadly matching IMGT annotations. A few of the identified cytomegalovirus-associated TCR beta chains were confirmed in vitro to be specific for cytomegalovirus antigens. In a later analysis, HLA-associated TCR beta chains were found to be more clonally expanded and to have lower generation probabilities than equally common non-associated chains. Sequencing depth was assumed to be roughly uniform across donors in the presence/absence analyses, though that assumption may not hold. Strong co-occurrence of HLA alleles, especially DR and DQ, made assigning TCR associations to individual alleles difficult.

This chain joins TRBV28 to TRBJ1-4, with 7 bases aligning to TRBD1. The sequenced sample consisted of PBMCs. The receptor's source is a woman in her fifties or sixties in good health and CMV-seronegative. The nucleotide sequence reads TGTGCCAGCAGTCTGCAGGGGGGCAGGGAAGAAAAACTGTTTTTT. This sequence encodes CASSLQGGREEKLFF.